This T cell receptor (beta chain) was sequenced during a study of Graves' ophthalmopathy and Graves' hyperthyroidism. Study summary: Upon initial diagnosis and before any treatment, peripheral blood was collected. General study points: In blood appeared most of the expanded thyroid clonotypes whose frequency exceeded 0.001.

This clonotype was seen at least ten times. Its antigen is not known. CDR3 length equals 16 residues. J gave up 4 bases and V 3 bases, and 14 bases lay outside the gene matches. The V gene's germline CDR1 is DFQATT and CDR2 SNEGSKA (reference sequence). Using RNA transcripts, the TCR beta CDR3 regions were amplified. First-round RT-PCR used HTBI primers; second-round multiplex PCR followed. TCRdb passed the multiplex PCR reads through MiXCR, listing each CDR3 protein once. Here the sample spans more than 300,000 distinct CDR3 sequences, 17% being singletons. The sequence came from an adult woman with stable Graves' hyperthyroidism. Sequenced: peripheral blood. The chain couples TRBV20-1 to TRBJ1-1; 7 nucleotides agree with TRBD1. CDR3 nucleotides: TGCAGTGCTAGTAAGGGGACAGCGGCCCGTGGCACTGAAGCTTTCTTT. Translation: CSASKGTAARGTEAFF.